These T cell receptor beta chains were read from a single sample in a study of cytomegalovirus exposure and HLA in healthy donors. The protocol was immunoSEQ multiplex PCR, while the TCRdb copy is restricted to in-frame clones and leaves out a portion. The sample records about 180,000 clones, 77% being singletons. Material for sequencing was PBMCs. The receptor source for this set is a woman aged 25 to 45 in good health and CMV-seropositive. The CDR3 runs from the conserved cysteine through the conserved F or W. The order of the fields is clone size, V gene, J gene, D gene, CDR3 DNA, CDR3 protein. The D gene is left open where the match is weak. The size field is filled for only some rows; it gives once, few, many or a size class.

-	TRBV29-1	TRBJ2-5	TRBD2	TGCAGCGTTGAAGGGCTAGCGGGAAGGAGTGAGACCCAGTACTTC	CSVEGLAGRSETQYF
-	TRBV11-3	TRBJ2-1	-	TGTGCCAGCAGGGCAGTAAGCTCCTACAATGAGCAGTTCTTC	CASRAVSSYNEQFF
-	TRBV5-8	TRBJ1-3	-	TGTGCCAGCAGACTCGGAGGATCTGGAAACACCATATATTTT	CASRLGGSGNTIYF
few	TRBV5-1	TRBJ2-3	TRBD1	TGCGCCAGCAGCTTAGTGACAGGGCAGAGGACAGATACGCAGTATTTT	CASSLVTGQRTDTQYF
-	TRBV5-1	TRBJ2-3	-	TGCGCCAGCAGCTTGTCACAGCCGTCGGATACGCAGTATTTT	CASSLSQPSDTQYF
-	TRBV30	TRBJ2-6	-	TGTGCCTCCAGCCCAGGGTTTGGGGCCAACGTCCTGACTTTC	CASSPGFGANVLTF
-	TRBV10-3	TRBJ1-1	-	TGTGCCATCAGGCCAGGAGGAGGCCCTGAAGCTTTCTTT	CAIRPGGGPEAFF
-	TRBV25-1	TRBJ2-2	-	TGTGCCAGCAGGGAGGAAGGGGGCACCGGGGAGCTGTTTTTT	CASREEGGTGELFF
-	TRBV7-6	TRBJ2-7	-	TGTGCCAGCAGCTTAGTCCTGGCGGGGGCCGATGGAGAGCAGTACTTC	CASSLVLAGADGEQYF
-	TRBV27	TRBJ1-5	-	TGTGCCAGCAGTTTCGCGGGGAGTAATCAGCCCCAGCATTTT	CASSFAGSNQPQHF
-	TRBV4-1	TRBJ2-1	-	TGCGCCAGCAGCCAAGCCTCAACCGGGACAAGACGTGATGAGCAGTTCTTC	CASSQASTGTRRDEQFF
once	TRBV9	TRBJ2-5	TRBD2	TGTGCCAGCAGCGCCGACGGGACTAATGAAGAGACCCAGTACTTC	CASSADGTNEETQYF
-	TRBV11-3	TRBJ2-7	TRBD2	TGTGCCAGCAGCCCGGGACTAGCGGGAGGGCCCCACGAGCAGTACTTC	CASSPGLAGGPHEQYF
once	TRBV6-6	TRBJ1-3	-	TGTGCCAGCAGTTACGCGGGGTATGGAAACACCATATATTTT	CASSYAGYGNTIYF
once	TRBV30	TRBJ2-1	TRBD2	TGTGCCTGGAGTATGGGAGGGACCAATGAGCAGTTCTTC	CAWSMGGTNEQFF
-	TRBV9	TRBJ2-3	TRBD2	TGTGCCAGCAGCGTAGAACTAGCGGGAGGTTTTGCAGATACGCAGTATTTT	CASSVELAGGFADTQYF
-	TRBV6-4	TRBJ2-5	-	TGTGCCAGCGGCCCGGAGACCCAGTACTTC	CASGPETQYF
-	TRBV5-4	TRBJ2-3	-	TGTGCCAGCAGCTTGGAGATCCACTCCACAGATACGCAGTATTTT	CASSLEIHSTDTQYF
-	TRBV18	TRBJ2-3	TRBD2	TGTGCCAGCTCATCCGGGAGGCCGGTCACAGATACGCAGTATTTT	CASSSGRPVTDTQYF
few	TRBV27	TRBJ1-5	-	TGTGCCAGCAGTTTACCTAATCAGCCCCAGCATTTT	CASSLPNQPQHF
once	TRBV10-3	TRBJ2-2	TRBD2	TGTGCCATCAGTGAGTCGGCGGGAGTGAGCACCGGGGAGCTGTTTTTT	CAISESAGVSTGELFF
few	TRBV9	TRBJ2-7	-	TGTGCCAGCAGCTCCCGACAGGCGGTGTTC	CASSSRQAVF
-	TRBV23-1	TRBJ2-3	-	TGCGCCAGCACCCATCCCAGGCACACAGATACGCAGTATTTT	CASTHPRHTDTQYF
few	TRBV27	TRBJ1-5	-	TGTGCCAGCGGACGGGGGAAGGATCAGCCCCAGCATTTT	CASGRGKDQPQHF
-	TRBV13	TRBJ2-7	TRBD1	TGTGCCAGCAGCTCCCGTCCCGGGACAGGGTCGGGACCCTACGAGCAGTACTTC	CASSSRPGTGSGPYEQYF
-	TRBV28	TRBJ1-2	-	TGTGCCAGCAGTCCGTCAGGGGCGGCCTATGGCTACACCTTC	CASSPSGAAYGYTF
few	TRBV2	TRBJ2-7	TRBD1	TGTGCCAGCAGTGAAAACAGGGGAAGTGGCGAGCAGTACTTC	CASSENRGSGEQYF
-	TRBV6-6	TRBJ2-1	-	TGTGCCAGCAGCCTTAACTACAATGAGCAGTTCTTC	CASSLNYNEQFF
-	TRBV30	TRBJ1-5	-	TGTGCCTGGTCGAGTGGGGGCGGGGGGCGATCTGGCAATCAGCCCCAGCATTTT	CAWSSGGGGRSGNQPQHF
-	TRBV5-4	TRBJ1-2	TRBD1	TGTGCCAGCAGCGTCCCCACAGGGGGCCTTGGCTACACCTTC	CASSVPTGGLGYTF
-	TRBV5-6	TRBJ2-7	-	TGTGCCAGCAGCTTGGCCTCGGGATCTCAGTACTTC	CASSLASGSQYF
-	TRBV10-2	TRBJ2-1	TRBD2	TGCGCCAGCAGTGCACTAGCGGGAAACAATGAGCAGTTCTTC	CASSALAGNNEQFF
-	TRBV6-5	TRBJ2-1	-	TGTGCCAGCAGTAAATACAGGGAATGGGACAATGAGCAGTTCTTC	CASSKYREWDNEQFF
-	TRBV7-8	TRBJ2-3	-	TGTGCCAGCAGCTTAGGGGCAGGGGGCACAGATACGCAGTATTTT	CASSLGAGGTDTQYF
once	TRBV28	TRBJ2-2	-	TGTGCCACACATTACAGCGGAGACACCGGGGAGCTGTTTTTT	CATHYSGDTGELFF
once	TRBV10-3	TRBJ2-3	TRBD2	TGTGCCATCAGTGGGGGCCGGACTAGCGCCAGCACAGATACGCAGTATTTT	CAISGGRTSASTDTQYF
once	TRBV7-8	TRBJ1-2	-	TGTGCCAGCAGCTTAGTTTATCAGGGGATGGTCTATGGCTACACCTTC	CASSLVYQGMVYGYTF
-	TRBV5-1	TRBJ1-2	-	TGCGCCAGCAGCTTGGAGGACAGCCTCTATGGCTACACCTTC	CASSLEDSLYGYTF
few	TRBV4-2	TRBJ1-5	-	TGTGCCAGCAGCCAAGAGGGGGGAAGCAATCAGCCCCAGCATTTT	CASSQEGGSNQPQHF
-	TRBV28	TRBJ2-3	-	TGTGCCAGCAGTTTATCGGGGGACGGCACAGATACGCAGTATTTT	CASSLSGDGTDTQYF
-	TRBV5-1	TRBJ1-1	-	TGCGCCAGCAGCTTGGGGCCAGGGAACACTGAAGCTTTCTTT	CASSLGPGNTEAFF
-	TRBV9	TRBJ2-2	-	TGTGCCAGCAGCGCACAGGGATCGTTGAACACCGGGGAGCTGTTTTTT	CASSAQGSLNTGELFF
-	TRBV4-3	TRBJ2-7	-	TGCGCCAGCAGCCAACAGACAGGCCTCTCCTACGAGCAGTACTTC	CASSQQTGLSYEQYF
-	TRBV11-2	TRBJ2-7	-	TGTGCCAGCAGTAGAGAAGTAGCGGCCTCCTACGAGCAGTACTTC	CASSREVAASYEQYF
-	TRBV7-2	TRBJ2-1	TRBD2	TGTGCCAGCAGCTTAAAGCGGGAGGCTGAGCAGTTCTTC	CASSLKREAEQFF
-	TRBV30	TRBJ2-1	TRBD2	TGTGCCTGGAGTGTAACTAGCGGGAGGGATGAGCAGTTCTTC	CAWSVTSGRDEQFF
few	TRBV19	TRBJ1-5	TRBD1	TGTGCCAGTAGTATTGGACAGGGCGCTTATCAGCCCCAGCATTTT	CASSIGQGAYQPQHF
-	TRBV27	TRBJ2-2	-	TGTGCCAGCAGTCCACGCGGTTCCGAGCTCACCGGGGAGCTGTTTTTT	CASSPRGSELTGELFF
-	TRBV5-1	TRBJ2-2	TRBD1	TGCGCCAGCAGCTTTCCGCTCGGACAGGGGGCCGGCGGGGAGCTGTTTTTT	CASSFPLGQGAGGELFF
-	TRBV9	TRBJ1-2	-	TGTGCCAGCAGCGTAGGAGGGTATGGCTACACCTTC	CASSVGGYGYTF
-	TRBV6-4	TRBJ2-4	TRBD1	TGTGCCAGCAGTGCTGACAGGGGGCAATGGGCAGCCAAAAACATTCAGTACTTC	CASSADRGQWAAKNIQYF
-	TRBV6-5	TRBJ2-2	-	TGTGCCAGCAGTTACTCCCAGGGGAGCACCGGGGAGCTGTTTTTT	CASSYSQGSTGELFF